In this sample, the clone carrying this T cell receptor (beta chain) turned up many times. This record belongs to a study of breast tumors, draining lymph nodes, adjacent tissues. Between the trimmed V and J ends, which lost 1 base and 5 bases, there was a span of 12 bases. Germline CDR1 LGHDT, CDR2 YNNKEL (reference sequence). The CDR3 extends over 14 amino acids. The lymph nodes were axillary draining lymph nodes from breast cancer patients. TCRdb called the multiplex PCR reads again in MiXCR, with one record for every CDR3 protein. Among about 130,000 distinct CDR3 sequences listed, about 20% were seen once.

V is TRBV3-1 and J is TRBJ2-7, with D unresolved. Sequencing used axillary lymph node tissue. The origin of this receptor is a female donor with breast cancer. Some clones in this sample may be carry-over from other donors' samples. The CDR3 region is CASSQAVGVDEQYF. The DNA of the CDR3 is TGTGCCAGCAGCCAAGCCGTTGGTGTCGACGAGCAGTACTTC.